This T cell receptor (beta chain) was sequenced for a study of post-analysis software for immune sequencing data. This clonotype was seen more than once but under ten times. TCR beta libraries were prepared from cDNA with unique molecular identifiers. A single record per CDR3 protein comes from TCRdb applying MiXCR to the PCR reads. Of about 770,000 distinct CDR3 sequences in the sample, around 45% are singletons; the top ten hold 4.9%. What was sequenced was blood. This sequence was found in a girl aged 10-17 years with multiple sclerosis.

The CDR3: CASSPRGAQGETQYF. For the CDR3, the DNA is TGTGCCAGCAGTCCCCGTGGGGCGCAGGGAGAGACCCAGTACTTC. J is TRBJ2-5 and V is TRBV6-6; D is perhaps TRBD1 (5 bases). The CDR3 covers 15 residues. The germline V gene has CDR1 MNHNY and CDR2 SVGAGI (reference sequence). Trimming cost V 5 bases and J 4 bases, with 17 bases left between them.